This T cell receptor (beta chain) was captured by sequencing in a study of tumor and adjacent non-tumor tissue in lung cancer. No cell sorting was done before RNA was extracted from the tissue. The library came from three nested PCR rounds adapted from ARM-PCR protocols. Using its own MiXCR run on the multiplex PCR reads, TCRdb lists one record per CDR3 protein. The table records roughly 81,000 distinct CDR3 sequences, 65% to 75% of them present only once. In regard to this clonotype: Its specificity is unknown. Relative to the germline gene, one junction end is altered; a read error may explain this.

CDR3 length equals 16 residues. CDR1 is MNHEY, CDR2 SVGAGI, per germline. Study observations and caveats: Normal lung showed higher cumulative top 100 clone frequency than tumor. Shorter survival was associated with higher TCR diversity in tumors. Significantly higher TCR diversity was found in tumor than normal lung.

The J gene is TRBJ2-7, the V gene TRBV6-5; the match to TRBD1 covers 7 bases. Sequenced material: lung tumor tissue. This clonotype originated in a woman between 70 and 85 years old with non-small cell lung cancer. CDR3 in amino acids: CACSTGTEGGNYEQYF. CDR3 nucleotide sequence: TGTGCCTGCAGTACAGGGACAGAGGGCGGCAATTACGAGCAGTACTTC.